This entry features one T cell receptor (beta chain) sequence. Its target is not known. Full-length variable regions came from constant-region reverse primers plus semi-nested Nested Universal Primer A PCR. TCRdb recomputed calls from the 5' RACE reads with MiXCR, one row per CDR3 protein. The sample has around 44,000 distinct CDR3 sequences; roughly 21% are singletons. Overall study findings and caveats: Whole repertoires were not studied in the larger cohort, only one V-J beta rearrangement. Tumor memory CD4+ T cell TCR gene usage clustered with blood and lymph node memory CD4+ cells and lymph node naive CD4+ cells.

The junction had 3 bases not matched to a gene; V was cut back by 4 bases and J by 7 bases. Germline assignment: CDR1 LGHNA and CDR2 YNFKEQ. This CDR3 region has 14 residues. The sorted Tregs were CD4+CD25+CD127-/low cells. The specimen was Tregs sorted from blood. The chain uses TRBV4-2 and TRBJ1-6, with 8 bases aligning to TRBD1. The sequence came from a female donor with breast cancer. For the CDR3, the DNA is TGTGCCAGCAGCCGGGGACAGGAGAATTCACCCCTCCACTTT. This encodes CASSRGQENSPLHF.